Each of the 4 T cell receptor beta chains below was sequenced from the same sample in a study of blood T cell repertoires in COVID-19. TCRdb's copy holds only in-frame clones and misses some; the assay was immunoSEQ multiplex PCR. The sample has about 50,000 clones; approximately 84% are singletons. The sample consisted of peripheral blood. Receptors were obtained from an older man with acute or convalescent COVID-19.

The CDR3 bases are TGCGCCAGCAGCCAAGATGTTAGAGCAAACACAGATACGCAGTATTTT. Its protein is CASSQDVRANTDTQYF. The V and J genes are TRBV4-3 and TRBJ2-3; D remains unclear. The CDR3 length is 16 residues. CDR1 and CDR2 (germline): LGHNA, YSLEER. V lost 0 bases and J 2 bases, leaving 12 bases between the germline ends.

This sequence joins TRBV6-4 and TRBJ2-1, with TRBD2 matching over 10 bases. The V and J ends lost 2 bases and 8 bases, in that order; junction bases with no gene match: 6. The CDR3 loop spans 15 amino acids. Germline CDR1 is MRHNA and CDR2 is SNTAGT. CDR3 sequence (DNA): TGTGCCAGCAGTGACACAGCGGGAGGGCCCCATGAGCAGTTCTTC. The encoded protein is CASSDTAGGPHEQFF.

This CDR3 is CASSEVGGAGQPQHF. For the CDR3, the DNA is TGTGCCAGCAGTGAAGTGGGGGGGGCCGGTCAGCCCCAGCATTTT. The chain combines TRBV2 with TRBJ1-5; D is perhaps TRBD1 (6 bases). The CDR3 is 15 residues long. The V end lost 1 base, the J end lost 6 bases, and 13 bases lay between the germline ends. The germline CDR1 and CDR2 sequences are SNHLY and FYNNEI.

V is TRBV7-8 and J is TRBJ2-5, with TRBD1 as a possible D gene (5 bases). Looked up from germline, CDR1 is SGHVS and CDR2 is FQNEAQ. The CDR3 has 15 amino acids. V shed 2 bases and J shed 0 bases, with 10 bases lying between them. CDR3 sequence reads: CASSLPDSDQETQYF. The CDR3 region has the DNA TGTGCCAGCAGCTTACCTGACAGCGACCAAGAGACCCAGTACTTC.